This T cell receptor beta chain was sequenced during a study of regulatory T cells in long-lasting Graves disease. Time point in this sample: newly diagnosed GD, antithyroid drugs for less than 3 months. PBMCs were the source of the RNA used for TCR sequencing. The germline CDR1 and CDR2 sequences are SEHNR and FQNEAQ (reference sequence). Trimming at V came to 5 bases and at J to 3 bases, leaving 7 bases not matched to a gene. There are 15 residues in the CDR3. The authors built TCR beta libraries using iRepertoire HTBI primers and Arm-PCR of CDR3 regions. TCRdb reanalysed the multiplex PCR reads using MiXCR and keeps one entry per CDR3 protein. The sample holds around 480,000 distinct CDR3 sequences; about 17% are singletons and the top ten take roughly an eighth. These data also featured in a second study, about T cells in Graves' hyperthyroidism and ophthalmopathy.

The chain links TRBV7-9 to TRBJ1-3; TRBD1 aligns across 7 bases. The sequences come from peripheral blood mononuclear cells (PBMCs), collected at new diagnosis, from a patient treated with antithyroid drugs. The receptor's source is a man between 35 and 55 years old with Graves disease. CDR3 protein: CASSVTGDGGNTIYF. Written as DNA, the CDR3 is TGTGCCAGCAGCGTAACAGGGGATGGTGGAAACACCATATATTTT.